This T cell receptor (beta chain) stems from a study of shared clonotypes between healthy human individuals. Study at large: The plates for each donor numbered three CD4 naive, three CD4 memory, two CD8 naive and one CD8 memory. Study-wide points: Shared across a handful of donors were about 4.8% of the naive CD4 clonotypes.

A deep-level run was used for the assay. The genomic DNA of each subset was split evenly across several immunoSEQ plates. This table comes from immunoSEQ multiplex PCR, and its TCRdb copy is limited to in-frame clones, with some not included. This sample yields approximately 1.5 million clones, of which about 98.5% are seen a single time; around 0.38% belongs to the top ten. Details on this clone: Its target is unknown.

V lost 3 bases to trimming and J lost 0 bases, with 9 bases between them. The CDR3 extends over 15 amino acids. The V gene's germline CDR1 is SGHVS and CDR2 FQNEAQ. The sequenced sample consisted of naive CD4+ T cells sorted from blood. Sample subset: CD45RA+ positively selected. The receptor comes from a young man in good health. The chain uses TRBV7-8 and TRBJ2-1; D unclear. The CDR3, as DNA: TGTGCCAGCAGCTTCCAACCCAGCTCCTACAATGAGCAGTTCTTC. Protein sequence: CASSFQPSSYNEQFF.